Reported below is one T cell receptor beta chain. Its antigen remains unidentified. These data belong to a study of blood T cells in healthy people across ages. Turning to the study itself: Template switching retrieved approximately one barcoded beta molecule for each two T cells.

The authors ran a second PCR of about 7 to 12 cycles using a sample-barcoded 5' primer and a J-beta primer mix. Via MiXCR, TCRdb re-called the 5' RACE reads, giving one row per CDR3 protein. The sample comprises over 950,000 distinct CDR3 sequences, less than 45% of which are singletons, and over 10% rests with the top ten. Extraction yielded at least 5 micrograms of total RNA per sample. Regarding the study as a whole: Age advanced and TCR beta diversity per million T cells fell, roughly linearly.

Germline V lookup: CDR1 MNHNS, CDR2 SASEGT. Trimming took 4 bases from V and 4 from J, leaving 8 bases between them. The CDR3 is 13 residues long. Sequenced sample: blood. The TCR was taken from a young man in good health. The chain recombines TRBV6-1 with TRBJ1-5; D remains unclear. DNA of the CDR3: TGTGCCAGCAGTGTAAGAATAAATCAGCCCCAGCATTTT. This gives the protein CASSVRINQPQHF.